The rows below give T cell receptor beta chains drawn from one sample of a study of shared clonotypes between healthy human individuals. Assay: immunoSEQ multiplex PCR; the TCRdb copy retains only in-frame clones and omits some. The sample has around 2,000,000 clones; about 93% are singletons. The sample was naive CD8+ T cells from PBMCs. The receptors were sampled from a man in his late teens or twenties in good health. Some clones in this sample may be carry-over from other donors' samples. The CDR3 runs from the conserved cysteine through the conserved F or W. Fields, in order: D gene, clone size, V gene, J gene, CDR3 DNA, CDR3 protein. A D gene is named only where the DNA matches it firmly. Clone size is stated in some rows and not others, as once, few, many or a class when expanded.

d_call: NA
clone_size: NA
v_call: TRBV6-6
j_call: TRBJ1-5
cdr3_nt: TGTGCCAGCAGTTACTCCGTTTGGGATCAGCCCCAGCATTTT
cdr3_aa: CASSYSVWDQPQHF

d_call: NA
clone_size: NA
v_call: TRBV9
j_call: TRBJ2-3
cdr3_nt: TGTGCCAGCAGCGCCCACAGGGTAGGCGGGACAGATACGCAGTATTTT
cdr3_aa: CASSAHRVGGTDTQYF

d_call: NA
clone_size: NA
v_call: TRBV6-5
j_call: TRBJ2-7
cdr3_nt: TGTGCCAGCAGTTACAGGGAACTGGCCGAGCAGTACTTC
cdr3_aa: CASSYRELAEQYF

d_call: NA
clone_size: NA
v_call: TRBV7-9
j_call: TRBJ2-5
cdr3_nt: TGTGCCAGCAGCCCTCAGGGAAGCGCAGAAGAGACCCAGTACTTC
cdr3_aa: CASSPQGSAEETQYF

d_call: NA
clone_size: NA
v_call: TRBV7-6
j_call: TRBJ2-1
cdr3_nt: TGTGCCAGCAGCTTACCCCGCGGGGCCCTACATGAGCAGTTCTTC
cdr3_aa: CASSLPRGALHEQFF

d_call: NA
clone_size: once
v_call: TRBV28
j_call: TRBJ1-1
cdr3_nt: TGTGCCAGCAGTTTTGGTCAGGCGGGAGCTGAAGCTTTCTTT
cdr3_aa: CASSFGQAGAEAFF

d_call: TRBD1
clone_size: NA
v_call: TRBV5-8
j_call: TRBJ2-5
cdr3_nt: TGTGCCAGCAGCCCAAATCCGGGACAGAGGTACCAAGAGACCCAGTACTTC
cdr3_aa: CASSPNPGQRYQETQYF

d_call: NA
clone_size: once
v_call: TRBV4-2
j_call: TRBJ1-1
cdr3_nt: TGTGCCAGCAGCCAATGGACACTCAACACTGAAGCTTTCTTT
cdr3_aa: CASSQWTLNTEAFF

d_call: NA
clone_size: NA
v_call: TRBV7-8
j_call: TRBJ2-3
cdr3_nt: TGTGCCAGCAGCCCCTGGGATTCGAGCCAGACAGATACGCAGTATTTT
cdr3_aa: CASSPWDSSQTDTQYF

d_call: TRBD2
clone_size: many
v_call: TRBV30
j_call: TRBJ2-7
cdr3_nt: TGTGCCTGCTCCGGGGGGGGTCCCTACGAGCAGTACTTC
cdr3_aa: CACSGGGPYEQYF

d_call: NA
clone_size: NA
v_call: TRBV5-4
j_call: TRBJ2-7
cdr3_nt: TGTGCCAGCAGCCAGATGGGAGTGGGGGCTTGGGAGCAGTACTTC
cdr3_aa: CASSQMGVGAWEQYF

d_call: TRBD1
clone_size: once
v_call: TRBV4-3
j_call: TRBJ1-2
cdr3_nt: TGCGCCAGCAGCCAGGAGACAGGGCATAACTATGGCTACACCTTC
cdr3_aa: CASSQETGHNYGYTF

d_call: NA
clone_size: NA
v_call: TRBV25-1
j_call: TRBJ2-5
cdr3_nt: TGTGCCAGCGGGACGGACGGGGCACAGGAGACCCAGTACTTC
cdr3_aa: CASGTDGAQETQYF

d_call: NA
clone_size: NA
v_call: TRBV2
j_call: TRBJ2-1
cdr3_nt: TGTGCCAGCAGCGCAGGCTCTGGACACGACTCCTACAATGAGCAGTTCTTC
cdr3_aa: CASSAGSGHDSYNEQFF

d_call: TRBD2
clone_size: NA
v_call: TRBV27
j_call: TRBJ2-1
cdr3_nt: TGTGCCAGCAGTTTACCACCCCGGTCGGCGGGGGGGGTCTATGAGCAGTTCTTC
cdr3_aa: CASSLPPRSAGGVYEQFF

d_call: TRBD2
clone_size: NA
v_call: TRBV4-2
j_call: TRBJ2-1
cdr3_nt: TGTGCCAGCAGCCAAGAGGCAGCTTCACTAGCGGGAGAAAATGAGCAGTTCTTC
cdr3_aa: CASSQEAASLAGENEQFF

d_call: NA
clone_size: NA
v_call: TRBV5-8
j_call: TRBJ1-4
cdr3_nt: TGTGCCAGCAGCCCGAGAACAGGGACTAATGAAAAACTGTTTTTT
cdr3_aa: CASSPRTGTNEKLFF

d_call: NA
clone_size: NA
v_call: TRBV7-2
j_call: TRBJ1-1
cdr3_nt: TGTGCCAGCAGCTTAGATGGGGCATATACTGAAGCTTTCTTT
cdr3_aa: CASSLDGAYTEAFF

d_call: NA
clone_size: NA
v_call: TRBV9
j_call: TRBJ2-1
cdr3_nt: TGTGCCAGCAGCGTGGGAGGCTATAGCCCCCATGAGCAGTTCTTC
cdr3_aa: CASSVGGYSPHEQFF

d_call: NA
clone_size: NA
v_call: TRBV7-9
j_call: TRBJ2-3
cdr3_nt: TGTGCCAGCTTCCGCGGGGGACACACAGATACGCAGTATTTT
cdr3_aa: CASFRGGHTDTQYF

d_call: NA
clone_size: once
v_call: TRBV10-3
j_call: TRBJ2-3
cdr3_nt: TGTGCCATCAGTGAAGGGCACACAGATACGCAGTATTTT
cdr3_aa: CAISEGHTDTQYF

d_call: NA
clone_size: NA
v_call: TRBV7-6
j_call: TRBJ1-1
cdr3_nt: TGTGCCAGCAGCTTAGATGGAGGGGTGGGCACTGAAGCTTTCTTT
cdr3_aa: CASSLDGGVGTEAFF

d_call: TRBD1
clone_size: NA
v_call: TRBV6-1
j_call: TRBJ1-1
cdr3_nt: TGTGCCAGCAGTCTGTGGACAGGGAGCACTGAAGCTTTCTTT
cdr3_aa: CASSLWTGSTEAFF

d_call: NA
clone_size: NA
v_call: TRBV10-1
j_call: TRBJ1-2
cdr3_nt: TGCGCCAAAAAACTAACAGCGGATCCCGGGCGGGGCTACACCTTC
cdr3_aa: CAKKLTADPGRGYTF

d_call: NA
clone_size: NA
v_call: TRBV7-9
j_call: TRBJ2-7
cdr3_nt: TGTGCCAGCAGCTTAGTTGATTACGAGCAGTACTTC
cdr3_aa: CASSLVDYEQYF

d_call: NA
clone_size: NA
v_call: TRBV7-3
j_call: TRBJ2-7
cdr3_nt: TGTGCCAGCAGCTACTCCCCGAGAGCTGACTACGAGCAGTACTTC
cdr3_aa: CASSYSPRADYEQYF

d_call: NA
clone_size: NA
v_call: TRBV7-6
j_call: TRBJ2-7
cdr3_nt: TGTGCCAGCAGCGCCGACGGAATAGAGCAGTACTTC
cdr3_aa: CASSADGIEQYF

d_call: TRBD1
clone_size: NA
v_call: TRBV27
j_call: TRBJ1-2
cdr3_nt: TGTGCCAGCAGTTTTAGGGACAGCTATGGCTACACCTTC
cdr3_aa: CASSFRDSYGYTF

d_call: NA
clone_size: NA
v_call: TRBV6-5
j_call: TRBJ1-1
cdr3_nt: TGTGCCAGCAGGGACCTAACAGGTAACACTGAAGCTTTCTTT
cdr3_aa: CASRDLTGNTEAFF

d_call: TRBD2
clone_size: NA
v_call: TRBV18
j_call: TRBJ2-7
cdr3_nt: TGTGCCAGCTCACCCCTGGGACTAGCGGCCAGGGGCCTTTTGTACGAGCAGTACTTC
cdr3_aa: CASSPLGLAARGLLYEQYF

d_call: TRBD1
clone_size: NA
v_call: TRBV6-5
j_call: TRBJ2-2
cdr3_nt: TGTGCCAGCGGGACAGACACCGGGGAGCTGTTTTTT
cdr3_aa: CASGTDTGELFF

d_call: TRBD1
clone_size: NA
v_call: TRBV11-2
j_call: TRBJ1-2
cdr3_nt: TGTGCCAGCAGCTCCGGGACAGTCTATGGCTACACCTTC
cdr3_aa: CASSSGTVYGYTF

d_call: TRBD1
clone_size: NA
v_call: TRBV25-1
j_call: TRBJ2-7
cdr3_nt: TGTGCCAGCAGTGATCACAGGGGGCACGAGCAGTACTTC
cdr3_aa: CASSDHRGHEQYF

d_call: TRBD1
clone_size: NA
v_call: TRBV2
j_call: TRBJ1-5
cdr3_nt: TGTGCCAGCAGCCAGACAGGGGCTCAGCCCCAGCATTTT
cdr3_aa: CASSQTGAQPQHF

d_call: TRBD2
clone_size: NA
v_call: TRBV7-9
j_call: TRBJ2-1
cdr3_nt: TGTGCCAGCAGCCGTCTTACGGGCGGGAGCGTCTTCTACAATGAGCAGTTCTTC
cdr3_aa: CASSRLTGGSVFYNEQFF

d_call: NA
clone_size: NA
v_call: TRBV5-8
j_call: TRBJ2-4
cdr3_nt: TGTGCCAGCAGCTTCCGACCCCGAGAGATCCAAAACATTCAGTACTTC
cdr3_aa: CASSFRPREIQNIQYF

d_call: NA
clone_size: NA
v_call: TRBV7-2
j_call: TRBJ2-1
cdr3_nt: TGTGCCAGCAGCTTAGGAGCGGAGTGGGTTTTGGATGAGCAGTTCTTC
cdr3_aa: CASSLGAEWVLDEQFF

d_call: NA
clone_size: NA
v_call: TRBV28
j_call: TRBJ1-5
cdr3_nt: TGTGCCAGCAGTTTAATCTGGGGGAATCAGCCCCAGCATTTT
cdr3_aa: CASSLIWGNQPQHF

d_call: NA
clone_size: NA
v_call: TRBV15
j_call: TRBJ1-3
cdr3_nt: TGTGCCACCAGCAGAGACAGGGACTCTGGAAACACCATATATTTT
cdr3_aa: CATSRDRDSGNTIYF

d_call: TRBD2
clone_size: NA
v_call: TRBV5-1
j_call: TRBJ2-1
cdr3_nt: TGCGCCAGCAGCCACCGGACTAGCGGGAGCTATGAGCAGTTCTTC
cdr3_aa: CASSHRTSGSYEQFF

d_call: NA
clone_size: NA
v_call: TRBV7-6
j_call: TRBJ2-7
cdr3_nt: TGTGCCAGCAGCTTAAGTGGCAGGGATTACGAGCAGTACTTC
cdr3_aa: CASSLSGRDYEQYF

d_call: NA
clone_size: NA
v_call: TRBV9
j_call: TRBJ2-1
cdr3_nt: TGTGCCAGCAGCGTAGCTCTCAAGACTAGTCGTTACAATGAGCAGTTCTTC
cdr3_aa: CASSVALKTSRYNEQFF

d_call: NA
clone_size: NA
v_call: TRBV7-9
j_call: TRBJ1-2
cdr3_nt: TGTGCCAGCACTAGACGAGAGCCAGGATATTATGGCTACACCTTC
cdr3_aa: CASTRREPGYYGYTF

d_call: NA
clone_size: NA
v_call: TRBV7-9
j_call: TRBJ1-5
cdr3_nt: TGTGCCAGCAGCTTAGGCTATTTAGGGGGCAATCAGCCCCAGCATTTT
cdr3_aa: CASSLGYLGGNQPQHF

d_call: NA
clone_size: once
v_call: TRBV6-5
j_call: TRBJ2-3
cdr3_nt: TGTGCCAGCAGTTACTCTATTGTGGATACGCAGTATTTT
cdr3_aa: CASSYSIVDTQYF

d_call: TRBD2
clone_size: NA
v_call: TRBV10-3
j_call: TRBJ2-1
cdr3_nt: TGTGCCATCAGTGAGTCGAGCGGGGTAAGGAGGGTGAATGAGCAGTTCTTC
cdr3_aa: CAISESSGVRRVNEQFF

d_call: TRBD1
clone_size: NA
v_call: TRBV7-8
j_call: TRBJ1-1
cdr3_nt: TGTGCCAGCAGCTTAGGATCAGGGGGGAGGCCTGAAGCTTTCTTT
cdr3_aa: CASSLGSGGRPEAFF

d_call: NA
clone_size: NA
v_call: TRBV6-1
j_call: TRBJ2-7
cdr3_nt: TGTGCCAGCAGTGAGTGGACTGAGGGCGAGCAGTACTTC
cdr3_aa: CASSEWTEGEQYF

d_call: NA
clone_size: NA
v_call: TRBV4-2
j_call: TRBJ1-1
cdr3_nt: TGTGCCAGCAGCAGCGGCCCGGCAGGAGGGCCCACTGAAGCTTTCTTT
cdr3_aa: CASSSGPAGGPTEAFF

d_call: NA
clone_size: NA
v_call: TRBV19
j_call: TRBJ1-1
cdr3_nt: TGTGCCAGTAGCCCGGGCTTTGAAGCTTTCTTT
cdr3_aa: CASSPGFEAFF

d_call: TRBD2
clone_size: NA
v_call: TRBV27
j_call: TRBJ2-1
cdr3_nt: TGTGCCAGCAGTTTAGGGCTAGCGGGTTTTAGGGAGCAGTTCTTC
cdr3_aa: CASSLGLAGFREQFF

d_call: TRBD1
clone_size: NA
v_call: TRBV7-3
j_call: TRBJ2-4
cdr3_nt: TGTGCCAGCAGCTTAGCGTGGACAGGAGAAAACATTCAGTACTTC
cdr3_aa: CASSLAWTGENIQYF

d_call: TRBD2
clone_size: NA
v_call: TRBV6-5
j_call: TRBJ2-1
cdr3_nt: TGTGCCAGCAGTTCTCTAGCGGGGCCCTACAATGAGCAGTTCTTC
cdr3_aa: CASSSLAGPYNEQFF

d_call: NA
clone_size: NA
v_call: TRBV11-2
j_call: TRBJ2-2
cdr3_nt: TGTGCCAGCAGCCTCAAGGCCCACGGGGAGCTGTTTTTT
cdr3_aa: CASSLKAHGELFF

d_call: NA
clone_size: NA
v_call: TRBV19
j_call: TRBJ2-1
cdr3_nt: TGTGCCAGTAGTACTACTGCGGCCTCCTACAATGAGCAGTTCTTC
cdr3_aa: CASSTTAASYNEQFF

d_call: NA
clone_size: NA
v_call: TRBV6-5
j_call: TRBJ2-1
cdr3_nt: TGTGCCAGCAGTTACTCGATGGACAATGAGCAGTTCTTC
cdr3_aa: CASSYSMDNEQFF

d_call: NA
clone_size: NA
v_call: TRBV6-1
j_call: TRBJ1-5
cdr3_nt: TGTGCCATTCAGAGGGCAGGGTACAATCAGCCCCAGCATTTT
cdr3_aa: CAIQRAGYNQPQHF

d_call: NA
clone_size: NA
v_call: TRBV5-5
j_call: TRBJ1-4
cdr3_nt: TGTGCCAGCAGCTTGTTAGGGGGGGCTCCTTCTAATGAAAAACTGTTTTTT
cdr3_aa: CASSLLGGAPSNEKLFF

d_call: TRBD1
clone_size: NA
v_call: TRBV29-1
j_call: TRBJ2-7
cdr3_nt: TGCAGCGTACTAAAGACAGGGATCTACGAGCAGTACTTC
cdr3_aa: CSVLKTGIYEQYF

d_call: NA
clone_size: NA
v_call: TRBV6-1
j_call: TRBJ1-1
cdr3_nt: TGTGCCAGCAGTGGCCTCAACAGGGTTTCCACTGAAGCTTTCTTT
cdr3_aa: CASSGLNRVSTEAFF